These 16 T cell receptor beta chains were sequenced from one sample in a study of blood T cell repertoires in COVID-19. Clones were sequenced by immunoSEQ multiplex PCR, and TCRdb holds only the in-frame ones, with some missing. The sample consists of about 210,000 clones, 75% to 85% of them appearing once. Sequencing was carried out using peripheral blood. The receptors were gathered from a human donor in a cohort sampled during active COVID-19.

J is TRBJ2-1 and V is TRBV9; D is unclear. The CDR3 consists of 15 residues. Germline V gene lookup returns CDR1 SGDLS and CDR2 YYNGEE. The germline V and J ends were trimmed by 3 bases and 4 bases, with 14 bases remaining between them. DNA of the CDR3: TGTGCCAGCAGCGAAACCGGTGCTACTTACAATGAGCAGTTCTTC. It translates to CASSETGATYNEQFF.

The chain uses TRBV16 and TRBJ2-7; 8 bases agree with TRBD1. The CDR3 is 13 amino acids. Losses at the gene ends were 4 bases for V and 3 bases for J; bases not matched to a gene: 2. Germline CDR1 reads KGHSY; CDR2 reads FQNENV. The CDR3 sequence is CASSPDRGYEQYF. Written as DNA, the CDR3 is TGTGCCAGCAGCCCCGACAGGGGCTACGAGCAGTACTTC.

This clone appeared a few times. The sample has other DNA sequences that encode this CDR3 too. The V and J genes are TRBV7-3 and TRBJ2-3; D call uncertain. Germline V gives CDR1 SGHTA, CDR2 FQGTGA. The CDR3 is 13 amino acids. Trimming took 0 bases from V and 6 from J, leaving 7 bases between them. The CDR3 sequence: CASSLTRVDTQYF. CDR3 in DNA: TGTGCCAGCAGCTTAACCCGCGTCGATACGCAGTATTTT.

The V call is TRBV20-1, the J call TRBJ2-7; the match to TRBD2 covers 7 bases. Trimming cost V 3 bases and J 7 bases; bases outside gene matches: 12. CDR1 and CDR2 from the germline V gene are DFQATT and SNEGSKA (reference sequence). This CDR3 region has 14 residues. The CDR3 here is CSASLREGRGEQYF. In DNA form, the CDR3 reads TGCAGTGCTAGTCTGAGGGAGGGCCGGGGGGAGCAGTACTTC.

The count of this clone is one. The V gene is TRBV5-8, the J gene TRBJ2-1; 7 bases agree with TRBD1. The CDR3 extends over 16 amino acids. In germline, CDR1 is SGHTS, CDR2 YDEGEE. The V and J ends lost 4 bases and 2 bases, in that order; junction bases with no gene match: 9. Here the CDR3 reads CASSKPRDRAYNEQFF. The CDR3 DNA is TGTGCCAGCAGCAAACCCCGGGACAGAGCCTACAATGAGCAGTTCTTC.

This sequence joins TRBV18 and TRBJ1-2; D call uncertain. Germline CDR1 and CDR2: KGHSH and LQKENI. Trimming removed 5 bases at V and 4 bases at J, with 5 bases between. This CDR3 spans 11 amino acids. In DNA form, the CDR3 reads TGTGCCAGCTCATCTAGCTATGGCTACACCTTC. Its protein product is CASSSSYGYTF.

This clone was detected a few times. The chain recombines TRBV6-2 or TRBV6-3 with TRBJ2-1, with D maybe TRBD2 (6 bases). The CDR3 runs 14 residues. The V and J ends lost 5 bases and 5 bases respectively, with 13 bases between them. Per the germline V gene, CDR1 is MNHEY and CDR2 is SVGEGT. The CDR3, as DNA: TGTGCCAGCAGTGGGACTCTCCCCAACAATGAGCAGTTCTTC. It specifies CASSGTLPNNEQFF.

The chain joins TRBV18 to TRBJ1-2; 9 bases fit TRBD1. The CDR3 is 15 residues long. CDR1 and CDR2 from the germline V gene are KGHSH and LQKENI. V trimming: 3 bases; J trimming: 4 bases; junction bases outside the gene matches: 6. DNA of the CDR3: TGTGCCAGCTCACCCGGGACAGGGCTTGCCTATGGCTACACCTTC. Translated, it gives CASSPGTGLAYGYTF.

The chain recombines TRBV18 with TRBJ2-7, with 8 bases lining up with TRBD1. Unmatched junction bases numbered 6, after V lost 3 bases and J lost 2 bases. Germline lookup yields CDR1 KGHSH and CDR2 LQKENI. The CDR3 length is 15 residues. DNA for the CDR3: TGTGCCAGCTCACCTGGGACAGGTAATCCCTACGAGCAGTACTTC. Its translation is CASSPGTGNPYEQYF. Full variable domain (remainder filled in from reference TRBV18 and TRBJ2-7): NAGVMQNPRHLVRRRGQEARLRCSPMKGHSHVYWYRQLPEEGLKFMVYLQKENIIDESGMPKERFSAEFPKEGPSILRIQQVVRGDSAAYFCASSPGTGNPYEQYFGPGTRLTVT.

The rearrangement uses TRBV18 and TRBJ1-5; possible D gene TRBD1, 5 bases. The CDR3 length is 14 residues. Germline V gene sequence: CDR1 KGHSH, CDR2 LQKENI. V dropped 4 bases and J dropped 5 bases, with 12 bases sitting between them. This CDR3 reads CASSLLGGDQPQHF. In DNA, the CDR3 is TGTGCCAGCTCACTCCTCGGGGGAGATCAGCCCCAGCATTTT.

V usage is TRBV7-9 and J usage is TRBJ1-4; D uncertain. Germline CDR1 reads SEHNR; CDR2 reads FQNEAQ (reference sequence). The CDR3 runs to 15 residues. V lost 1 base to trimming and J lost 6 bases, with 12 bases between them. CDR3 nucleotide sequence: TGTGCCAGCAGCTTAGTGTGGAGGAGATATGAAAAACTGTTTTTT. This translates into CASSLVWRRYEKLFF.

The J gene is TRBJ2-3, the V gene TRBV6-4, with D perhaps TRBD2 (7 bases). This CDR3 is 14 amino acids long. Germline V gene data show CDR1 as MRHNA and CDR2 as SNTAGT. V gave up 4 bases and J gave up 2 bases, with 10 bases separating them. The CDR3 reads CASSAAGATDTQYF. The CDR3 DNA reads TGTGCCAGCAGTGCGGCGGGGGCCACAGATACGCAGTATTTT.

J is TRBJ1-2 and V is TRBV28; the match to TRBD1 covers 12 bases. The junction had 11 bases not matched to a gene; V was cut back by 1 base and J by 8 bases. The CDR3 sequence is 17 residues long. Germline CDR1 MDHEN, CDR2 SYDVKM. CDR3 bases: TGTGCCAGCAGTTTATCGGCTTTCGGGACAGGGGGCAAAGGCTACACCTTC. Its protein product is CASSLSAFGTGGKGYTF.

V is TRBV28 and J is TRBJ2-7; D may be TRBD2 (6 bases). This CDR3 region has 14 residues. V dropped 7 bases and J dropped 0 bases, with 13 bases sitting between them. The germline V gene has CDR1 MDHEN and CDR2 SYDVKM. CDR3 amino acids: CASTRDSISYEQYF. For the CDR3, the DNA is TGTGCCAGCACCCGGGACTCAATCTCCTACGAGCAGTACTTC.

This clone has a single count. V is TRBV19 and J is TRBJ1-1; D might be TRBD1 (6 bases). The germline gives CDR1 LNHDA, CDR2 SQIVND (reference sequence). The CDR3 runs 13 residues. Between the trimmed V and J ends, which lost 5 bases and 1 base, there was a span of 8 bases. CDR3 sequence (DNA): TGTGCCAGTAGTGCAGGGGAGAACACTGAAGCTTTCTTT. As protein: CASSAGENTEAFF.

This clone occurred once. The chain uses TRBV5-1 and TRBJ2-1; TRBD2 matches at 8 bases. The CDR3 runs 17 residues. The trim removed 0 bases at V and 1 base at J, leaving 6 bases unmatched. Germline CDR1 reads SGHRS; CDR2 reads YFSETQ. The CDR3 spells CASSLVVAGGSYNEQFF. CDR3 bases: TGCGCCAGCAGCTTGGTGGTGGCGGGAGGTTCCTACAATGAGCAGTTCTTC.